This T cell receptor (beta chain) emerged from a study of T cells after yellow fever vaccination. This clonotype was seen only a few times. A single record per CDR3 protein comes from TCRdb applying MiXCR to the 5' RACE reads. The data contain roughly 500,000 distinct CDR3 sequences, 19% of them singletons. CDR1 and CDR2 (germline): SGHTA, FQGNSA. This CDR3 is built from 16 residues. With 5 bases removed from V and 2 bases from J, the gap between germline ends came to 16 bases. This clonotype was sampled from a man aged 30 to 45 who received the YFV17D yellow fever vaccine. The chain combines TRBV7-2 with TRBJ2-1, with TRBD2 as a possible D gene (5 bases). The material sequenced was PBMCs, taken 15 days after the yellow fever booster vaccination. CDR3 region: CASSQYGLATYNEQFF. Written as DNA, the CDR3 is TGTGCCAGCAGCCAATATGGACTTGCGACCTACAATGAGCAGTTCTTC.